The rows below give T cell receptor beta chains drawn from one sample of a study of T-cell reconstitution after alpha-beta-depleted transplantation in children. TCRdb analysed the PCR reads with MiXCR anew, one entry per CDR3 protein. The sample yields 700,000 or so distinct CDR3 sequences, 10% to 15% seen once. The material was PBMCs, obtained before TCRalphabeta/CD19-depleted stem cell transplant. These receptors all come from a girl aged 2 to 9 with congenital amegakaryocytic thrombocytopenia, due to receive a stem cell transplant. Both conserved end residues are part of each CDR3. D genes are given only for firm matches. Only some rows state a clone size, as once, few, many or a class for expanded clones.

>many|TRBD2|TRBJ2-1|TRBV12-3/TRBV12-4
TGTGCCAGCAGTTTTGGGACTAGCAATGAGCAGTTCTTC
CASSFGTSNEQFF
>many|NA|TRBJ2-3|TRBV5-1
TGCGCCAGCAGCTGGGGGACACTCACAGATACGCAGTATTTT
CASSWGTLTDTQYF
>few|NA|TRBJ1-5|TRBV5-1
TGCGCCAGCAGCTTGGACTCCGTAGATCAGCCCCAGCATTTT
CASSLDSVDQPQHF
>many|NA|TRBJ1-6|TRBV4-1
TGCGCCAGCAGCCATGCTCAGGGGAATAATTCACCCCTCCACTTT
CASSHAQGNNSPLHF
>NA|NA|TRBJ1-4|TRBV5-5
TGTGCCAGCAGCTCTAGTAGTGCAACTAATGAAAAACTGTTTTTT
CASSSSSATNEKLFF
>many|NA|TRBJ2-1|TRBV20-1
TGCAGTGCTGACTCTAGGGGCAATGAGCAGTTCTTC
CSADSRGNEQFF
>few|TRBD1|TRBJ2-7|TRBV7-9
TGTGCCAGCAGCTCCGACAGGGACCCGATCTACGAGCAGTACTTC
CASSSDRDPIYEQYF
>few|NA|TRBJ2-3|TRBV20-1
TGCAGTGCTACAGAGACTAGCACAGATACGCAGTATTTT
CSATETSTDTQYF
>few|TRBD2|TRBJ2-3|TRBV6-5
TGTGCCAGCAGTTACACGGGCGGGAGGGCCTCGGGAGATACGCAGTATTTT
CASSYTGGRASGDTQYF
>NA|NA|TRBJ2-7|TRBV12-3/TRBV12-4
TGTGCCAGCAGTCAGGGTCTACCCTCCGAGCAGTACTTC
CASSQGLPSEQYF
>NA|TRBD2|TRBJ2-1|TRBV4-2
TGTGCCATCAGCCGTGGGCTGACTAGCGGGAGGGACAATGAGCAGTTCTTC
CAISRGLTSGRDNEQFF
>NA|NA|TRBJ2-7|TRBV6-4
TGTGCCAGCAGTTTACCGGACAGTTCATACGAGCAGTACTTC
CASSLPDSSYEQYF
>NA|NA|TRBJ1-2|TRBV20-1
TGCAGTGCTAGAGACCCTTCTCTGGAGGGCTACACCTTC
CSARDPSLEGYTF
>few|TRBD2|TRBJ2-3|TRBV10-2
TGCGCCAGCAGTTTATTACTAGCGGGAGCGCCAGATACGCAGTATTTT
CASSLLLAGAPDTQYF
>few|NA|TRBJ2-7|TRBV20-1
TGCAGTGCTATAGCGGAGAGCTCCTACGAGCAGTACTTC
CSAIAESSYEQYF
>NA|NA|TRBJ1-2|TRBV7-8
TGTGCCAGCAGCGGGAGCCGAGTAGGCTATGGCTACACCTTC
CASSGSRVGYGYTF
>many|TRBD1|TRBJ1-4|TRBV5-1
TGCGCCAGCAGCTTTGGGGACAGCGGAGAAAAACTGTTTTTT
CASSFGDSGEKLFF
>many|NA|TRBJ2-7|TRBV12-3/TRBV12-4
TGTGCCAGCAGTTTAGTAAGGGCCCGGGACGGGATCTACGAGCAGTACTTC
CASSLVRARDGIYEQYF
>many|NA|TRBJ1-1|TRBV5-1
TGCGCCAGCAGCTTGTGGGGTTTGGTGGGAGCAAACACTGAAGCTTTCTTT
CASSLWGLVGANTEAFF
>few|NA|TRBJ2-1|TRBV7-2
TGTGCCAGCAGCTTCGGGGAATCTTACAATGAGCAGTTCTTC
CASSFGESYNEQFF
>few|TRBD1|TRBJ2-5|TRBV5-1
TGCGCCAGCAAAGGGGACAGCCAAGAGACCCAGTACTTC
CASKGDSQETQYF
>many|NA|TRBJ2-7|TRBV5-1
TGCGCCAGCAGCGCGTCACAGGGTTTTGTCTACGAGCAGTACTTC
CASSASQGFVYEQYF
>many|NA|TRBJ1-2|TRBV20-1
TGCAGTGCTATCCCTGGACAGCCTGGGGGCTACACCTTC
CSAIPGQPGGYTF
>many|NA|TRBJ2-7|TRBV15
TGTGCCACCAGAGGGGACTACGAGCAGTACTTC
CATRGDYEQYF
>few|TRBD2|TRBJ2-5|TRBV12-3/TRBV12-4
TGTGCCAGCAGTCAGGGGACTAGCGGGATTATTGGCGAGGAGACCCAGTACTTC
CASSQGTSGIIGEETQYF
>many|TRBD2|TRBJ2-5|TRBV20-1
TGCAGTGCTAGAGATGGACTAGCGGGATCGAAATTTGGGGAGACCCAGTACTTC
CSARDGLAGSKFGETQYF
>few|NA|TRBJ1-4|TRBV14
TGTGCCAGCAGCCAAGCCTCCGGTGCTGGAAAACTGTTTTTT
CASSQASGAGKLFF
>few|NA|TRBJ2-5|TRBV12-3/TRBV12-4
TGTGCCAGCAGTCCCAGCCCAGCGCGAGAGACCCAGTACTTC
CASSPSPARETQYF
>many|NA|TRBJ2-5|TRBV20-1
TGCAGTGCTACCCAGTCCCCCAAAAACCAAGAGACCCAGTACTTC
CSATQSPKNQETQYF
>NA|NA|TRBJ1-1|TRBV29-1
TGCAGCGTTGAAGCCCGCAGGTGTGCTTTCTTT
CSVEARRCAFF
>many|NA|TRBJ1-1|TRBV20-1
TGCAGTGCTAGGCTAGTTTCCGAAGCTTTCTTT
CSARLVSEAFF
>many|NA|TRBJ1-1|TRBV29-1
TGCAGCGTTTTGTCGGACCCCCAAGGAGCTTTCTTT
CSVLSDPQGAFF
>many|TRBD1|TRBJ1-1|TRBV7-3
TGTGCCAGCAGCTTAACGATGGACAGGGGGGTTGAAGCTTTCTTT
CASSLTMDRGVEAFF
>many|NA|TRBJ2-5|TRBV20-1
TGCAGTGCTAGGAGTGTTCGGACCCAGTACTTC
CSARSVRTQYF
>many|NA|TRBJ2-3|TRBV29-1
TGCAGCGTTGAAGTTTCTTCCACAGATACGCAGTATTTT
CSVEVSSTDTQYF
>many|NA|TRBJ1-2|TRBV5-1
TGCGCCAGCAGCCCTATCCGGGGGCAAGGGGAGTTTGGCTACACCTTC
CASSPIRGQGEFGYTF
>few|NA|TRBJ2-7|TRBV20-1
TGCAGTGCTAGGCAGCGACCGGGACTTCACTCGTACTTC
CSARQRPGLHSYF
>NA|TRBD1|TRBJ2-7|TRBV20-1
TGCAGTGCTAGAGAGGGACAGGGGGCGCATTACGAGCAGTACTTC
CSAREGQGAHYEQYF
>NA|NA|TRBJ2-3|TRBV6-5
TGTGCCAGCAGTTACTCATCTACTCTATTTAGCACAGATACGCAGTATTTT
CASSYSSTLFSTDTQYF
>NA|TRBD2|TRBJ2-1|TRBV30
TGTGCCTGGAGTCTCCCAAGCGGGAGAAACAATGAGCAGTTCTTC
CAWSLPSGRNNEQFF
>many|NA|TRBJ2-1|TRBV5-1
TGCGCCAGCAGCTTGGGACTTCAGGTCAATGAGCAGTTCTTC
CASSLGLQVNEQFF
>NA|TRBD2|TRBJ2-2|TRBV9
TGTGCCAGCAGCTTACCGGGACTAGCGGGAGAAGTTGGCACCGGGGAGCTGTTTTTT
CASSLPGLAGEVGTGELFF
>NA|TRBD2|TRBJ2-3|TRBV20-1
TGCAGTGCTAGCGGCGTACCGGGACTAGCGGGAACAGATACGCAGTATTTT
CSASGVPGLAGTDTQYF
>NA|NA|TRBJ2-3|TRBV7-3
TGTGCCAGCAGCCCAGAAGCCCGGGGGATAAGCACAGATACGCAGTATTTT
CASSPEARGISTDTQYF
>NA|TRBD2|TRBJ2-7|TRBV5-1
TGCGCCAGCAGCCGTCGACTAGCGGACTCCTACGAGCAGTACTTC
CASSRRLADSYEQYF
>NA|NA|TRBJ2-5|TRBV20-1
TGCAGTGCCACCCTGGCCGGAGGGGTGCAGACCCAGTACTTC
CSATLAGGVQTQYF
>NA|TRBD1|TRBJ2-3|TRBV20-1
TGCAGTGCTAGAGCTGTAACAGGGGGGACTAGCACAGATACGCAGTATTTT
CSARAVTGGTSTDTQYF
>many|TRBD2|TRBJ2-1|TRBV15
TGTGCCACCTTCTTAAAGCAGGGACTAGCGGGAAGGGTGTTCAATGAGCAGTTCTTC
CATFLKQGLAGRVFNEQFF
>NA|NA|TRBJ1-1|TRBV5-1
TGCGCCAGCAGCTTGGTGGCAGTCGCTGAAGCTTTCTTT
CASSLVAVAEAFF
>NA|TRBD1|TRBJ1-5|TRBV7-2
TGTGCCAGCAGGCCGACAGGGAGCAATCAGCCCCAGCATTTT
CASRPTGSNQPQHF
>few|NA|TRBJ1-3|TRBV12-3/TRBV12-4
TGTGCCAGCAGAACCCCTTGGACCCGCCGGGGCTCATCTGGAAACACCATATATTTT
CASRTPWTRRGSSGNTIYF
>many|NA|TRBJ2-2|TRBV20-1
TGCAGTGCTAGATCCCCTTGGGGCCCCGGGGAGCTGTTTTTT
CSARSPWGPGELFF
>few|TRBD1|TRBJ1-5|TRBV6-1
TGTGCCAGCAGAGAAACAGGGGAATATAGCAATCAGCCCCAGCATTTT
CASRETGEYSNQPQHF
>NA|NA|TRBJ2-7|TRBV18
TGTGCCAGCTCACCAAGAGGAGAGGCCGAGCAGTACTTC
CASSPRGEAEQYF